The table lists the clone carrying this T cell receptor beta chain with many counts. RNA transcripts served as the template for amplifying TCR beta CDR3 regions. The study used the HTBI primer set for a first-round RT-PCR of the TCR CDR3. TCRdb ran MiXCR on the multiplex PCR reads and lists one entry per CDR3 protein. The top ten hold 3% to 4% of the sample, which has approximately 630,000 distinct CDR3 sequences, 15% to 20% seen once. The entry originates in a study of T cells in Graves' hyperthyroidism and ophthalmopathy. The CDR3 length is 13 residues. CDR1 MNHEY and CDR2 SVGEGT come from the germline V gene. The V gene lost 2 bases and the J gene lost 9 bases, with 11 bases spanning the gap. Fresh peripheral blood, 10 ml, yielded the PBMCs.

Sequencing was done on a sample of blood. The sequence was obtained from a woman in her twenties or thirties with Graves' hyperthyroidism. The chain is built from TRBV6-2 or TRBV6-3 and TRBJ2-1; either TRBD1 or TRBD2 may supply D (5 bases each). CDR3 DNA: TGTGCCAGCAGTTACGTCGGGGCCGGTGAGCAGTTCTTC. Translated, it gives CASSYVGAGEQFF.